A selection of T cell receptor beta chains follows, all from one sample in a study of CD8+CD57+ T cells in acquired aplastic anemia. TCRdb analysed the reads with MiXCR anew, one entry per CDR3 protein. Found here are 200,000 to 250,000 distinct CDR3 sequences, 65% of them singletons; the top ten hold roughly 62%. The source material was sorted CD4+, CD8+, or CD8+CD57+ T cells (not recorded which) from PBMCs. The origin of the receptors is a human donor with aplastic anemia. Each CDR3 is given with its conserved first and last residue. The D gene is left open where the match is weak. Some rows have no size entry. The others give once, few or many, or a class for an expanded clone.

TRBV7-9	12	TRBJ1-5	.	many	CASSLGNQPQHF	TGTGCCAGCAGCTTGGGGAATCAGCCCCAGCATTTT
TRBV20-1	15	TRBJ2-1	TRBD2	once	CSHTRTSGGAGEQFF	TGCAGTCACACCCGGACTAGCGGGGGGGCCGGTGAGCAGTTCTTC
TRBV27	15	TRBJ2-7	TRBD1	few	CASSLQGALGYEQYF	TGTGCCAGCAGCCTCCAGGGGGCGCTCGGCTACGAGCAGTACTTC
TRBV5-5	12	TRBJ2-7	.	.	CASSLNAYEQYF	TGTGCCAGCAGCCTCAACGCTTACGAGCAGTACTTC
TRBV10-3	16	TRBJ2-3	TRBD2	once	CAISESASGGTDAQYF	TGTGCCATCAGTGAGTCGGCGAGCGGGGGCACGGATGCGCAGTATTTT
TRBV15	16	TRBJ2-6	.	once	CATTTGPGSGANVLTF	TGTGCCACCACCACAGGGCCCGGCTCTGGGGCCAACGTCCTGACTTTC
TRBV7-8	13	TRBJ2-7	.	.	CASSSNYEQQQYF	TGTGCCAGCAGTTCCAACTACGAGCAACAGCAGTACTTC
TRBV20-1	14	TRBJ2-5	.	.	CSASKRGHQETQYF	TGCAGTGCTAGTAAGAGGGGACATCAAGAGACCCAGTACTTC
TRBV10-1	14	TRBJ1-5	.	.	CASSFQGANQPQHF	TGCGCCAGCAGCTTCCAGGGAGCCAATCAGCCCCAGCATTTT
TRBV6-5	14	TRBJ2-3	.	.	CASSQTQITDTQYF	TGTGCCAGCAGTCAAACGCAAATCACAGATACGCAGTATTTT
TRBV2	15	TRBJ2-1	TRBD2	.	CASTELAGPYNEQFF	TGTGCCAGCACCGAACTAGCGGGACCCTACAATGAGCAGTTCTTC
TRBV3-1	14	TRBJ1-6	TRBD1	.	CASSWDSYNSPLHF	TGTGCCAGCAGCTGGGACAGCTATAATTCACCCCTCCACTTT
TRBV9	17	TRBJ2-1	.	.	CASSAEFHDGLYNEQFF	TGTGCCAGCAGCGCGGAGTTTCATGACGGGTTATACAATGAGCAGTTCTTC
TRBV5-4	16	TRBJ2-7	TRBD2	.	CASSLGLAGVTYEQYF	TGTGCCAGCAGCTTGGGTCTAGCGGGAGTGACCTACGAGCAGTACTTC
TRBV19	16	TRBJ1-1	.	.	CASNPGHILLNTEAFF	TGTGCCAGTAATCCGGGACACATTCTTCTGAACACTGAAGCTTTCTTT
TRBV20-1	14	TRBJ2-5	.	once	CSARDGLGRGTQYF	TGCAGTGCTAGAGACGGCTTAGGAAGGGGGACCCAGTACTTC
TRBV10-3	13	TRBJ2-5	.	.	CAISEKYQETQYF	TGTGCCATCAGTGAGAAGTACCAAGAGACCCAGTACTTC